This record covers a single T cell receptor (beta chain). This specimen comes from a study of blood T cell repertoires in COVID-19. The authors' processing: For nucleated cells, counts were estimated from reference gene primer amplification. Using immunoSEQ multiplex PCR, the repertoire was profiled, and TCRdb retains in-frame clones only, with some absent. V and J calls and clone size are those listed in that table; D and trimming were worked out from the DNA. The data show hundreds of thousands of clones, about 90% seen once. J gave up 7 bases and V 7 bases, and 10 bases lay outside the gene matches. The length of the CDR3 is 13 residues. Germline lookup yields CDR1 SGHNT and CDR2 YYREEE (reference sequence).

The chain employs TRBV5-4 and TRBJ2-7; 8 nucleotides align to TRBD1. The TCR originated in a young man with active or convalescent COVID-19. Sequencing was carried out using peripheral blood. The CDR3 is CASGKSQGGEQYF. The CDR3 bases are TGTGCCAGCGGTAAATCACAGGGGGGAGAGCAGTACTTC.